This is a list of T cell receptor beta chains from one sample in a study of tumor-infiltrating lymphocytes in primary liver carcinoma. Each CDR3 protein is one row after TCRdb ran MiXCR on the multiplex PCR reads. The table has some 180,000 distinct CDR3 sequences, 50% to 75% seen once. Sequenced: peripheral blood. These receptors all stem from a middle-aged man with primary liver carcinoma and hepatitis B virus infection. The conserved cysteine and the conserved F or W are not part of the CDR3 here. For some rows the clone size is stated as once, few or many, or as a class when expanded; others skip it.

>TRBV6-5|few|TRBJ2-7
ASSYGSGGSYEQY
>TRBV11-2|.|TRBJ2-3
ASSPPGGRCTDTQY
>TRBV6-1|many|TRBJ1-5
ASIPGSLGQPQH
>TRBV29-1|few|TRBJ2-5
SVRVWGDQETQY
>TRBV7-9|few|TRBJ1-1
ASSLGGRGNTEAF
>TRBV6-6|.|TRBJ1-3
ASSSPPTGNGGNTIY
>TRBV11-2|.|TRBJ2-3
ASSSKQITPLLRREGHSDTQY
>TRBV6-1|.|TRBJ2-2
ASSVRQGGGGELF
>TRBV7-9|.|TRBJ1-1
ASERTEAF
>TRBV6-5|once|TRBJ1-4
ASRKGGGNEKLF